The subject of this entry is one T cell receptor beta chain. The antigen is undetermined. Assay: immunoSEQ multiplex PCR; the TCRdb copy retains only in-frame clones and omits some. The table includes some 130,000 clones, approximately 85% detected once. The sample originates from a study of T cell responses to AZD1222 COVID-19 vaccine. Whole-study results and caveats: White British ancestry dominated among donors, who included more females, and clonal diversity was possibly underestimated.

Per the germline V gene, CDR1 is PRHDT and CDR2 is FYEKMQ (reference sequence). This CDR3 comprises 15 residues. Trimming removed 7 bases from V and 2 bases from J; junction bases left unmatched: 10. The chain carries TRBV13 and TRBJ2-7, with 8 bases fitting TRBD2. Material: peripheral blood, obtained on day 0 of AZD1222 vaccination. The sequence was collected from an adult in good health. As DNA, the CDR3 is TGTGCCAGCACCGATAGCGGGACGTCTGCCTACGAGCAGTACTTC. Amino acids: CASTDSGTSAYEQYF.